The sequence of this T cell receptor (beta chain) was determined in a study of cytomegalovirus exposure and HLA in healthy donors. Study results and caveats: The classifier was said to identify cytomegalovirus status with high specificity and sensitivity. Later on, an analysis found that several of the most significant clusters appeared to be linked to common viral pathogens, which included parvovirus B19.

This clone has a handful of counts. What it binds is unknown. CDR3 size: 18 residues. Germline V gene data show CDR1 as SGHNT and CDR2 as YYREEE (reference sequence). Trimming removed 0 bases at V and 2 bases at J, with 19 bases between. It was with 60 Vbeta and 13 Jbeta primers that the PCR ran. Generated by immunoSEQ multiplex PCR, the TCRdb table keeps only in-frame clones and is missing some. The data contain approximately 100,000 clones, more than 60% of them singletons. The sample consisted of PBMCs. This sequence joins TRBV5-4 and TRBJ2-3; D unresolved. The receptor comes from a human donor in good health. CDR3 protein: CASSLASTFSKNTDTQYF. The DNA of the CDR3 is TGTGCCAGCAGCTTGGCTTCCACCTTTAGCAAGAACACAGATACGCAGTATTTT.